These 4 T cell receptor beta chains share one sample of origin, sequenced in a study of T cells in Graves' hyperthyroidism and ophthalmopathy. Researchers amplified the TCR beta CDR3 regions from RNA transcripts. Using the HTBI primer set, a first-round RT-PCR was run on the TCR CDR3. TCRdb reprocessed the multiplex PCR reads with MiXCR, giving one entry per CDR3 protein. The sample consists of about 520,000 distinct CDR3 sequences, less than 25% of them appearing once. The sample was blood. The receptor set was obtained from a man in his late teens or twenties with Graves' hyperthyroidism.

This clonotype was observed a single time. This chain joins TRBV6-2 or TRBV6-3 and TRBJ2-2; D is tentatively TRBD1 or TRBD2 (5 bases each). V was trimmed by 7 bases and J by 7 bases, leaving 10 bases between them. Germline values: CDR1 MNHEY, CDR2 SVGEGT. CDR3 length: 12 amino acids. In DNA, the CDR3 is TGTGCCAGCACGGAGAGGGGCGGGGAGCTGTTTTTT. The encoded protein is CASTERGGELFF.

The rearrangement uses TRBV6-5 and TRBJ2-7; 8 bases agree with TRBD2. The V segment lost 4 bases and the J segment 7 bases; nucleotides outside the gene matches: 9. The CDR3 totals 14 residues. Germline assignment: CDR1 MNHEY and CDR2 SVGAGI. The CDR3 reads CASSFPGGGEEQYF. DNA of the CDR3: TGTGCCAGCAGTTTCCCCGGGGGGGGCGAGGAGCAGTACTTC.

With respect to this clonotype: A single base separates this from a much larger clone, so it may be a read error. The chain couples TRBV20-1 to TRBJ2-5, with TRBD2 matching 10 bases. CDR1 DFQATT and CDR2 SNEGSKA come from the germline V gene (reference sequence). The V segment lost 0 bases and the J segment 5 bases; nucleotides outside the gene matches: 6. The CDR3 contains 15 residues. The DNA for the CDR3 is TGCAGTGCTAGAGATCTAGCGGGGGCCCGGGAGACCCAGTACTTC. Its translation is CSARDLAGARETQYF.

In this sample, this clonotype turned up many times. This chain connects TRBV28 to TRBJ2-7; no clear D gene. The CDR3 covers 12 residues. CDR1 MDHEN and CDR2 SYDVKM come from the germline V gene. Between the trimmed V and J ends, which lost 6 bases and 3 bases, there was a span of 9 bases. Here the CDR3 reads CASSSISYEQYF. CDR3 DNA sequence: TGTGCCAGCAGCTCTATTAGCTACGAGCAGTACTTC.